This entry features one T cell receptor (beta chain) sequence. Its antigen is currently unknown. Here immunoSEQ multiplex PCR was the method, and the copy in TCRdb shows in-frame clones only, minus some. Of under 100,000 clones listed, 70% to 90% are singletons. This sample is drawn from a study of glioma-infiltrating T cells after dendritic cell vaccination. Study-wide results and limits: Higher TCR clonality did not directly relate to longer survival.

Unmatched junction bases numbered 0, after V lost 2 bases and J lost 2 bases. The CDR3 sequence is 13 residues long. Germline CDR1 and CDR2: WSHSY and SAAADI. This clonotype originated in a human donor with glioblastoma. The rearrangement uses TRBV10-2 and TRBJ2-7; the match to TRBD1 covers 7 bases. The specimen comprised blood, sampled before dendritic cell vaccination. CDR3 in DNA: TGCGCCAGCAGTGAGCAGGGGGCCTACGAGCAGTACTTC. This codes for CASSEQGAYEQYF.